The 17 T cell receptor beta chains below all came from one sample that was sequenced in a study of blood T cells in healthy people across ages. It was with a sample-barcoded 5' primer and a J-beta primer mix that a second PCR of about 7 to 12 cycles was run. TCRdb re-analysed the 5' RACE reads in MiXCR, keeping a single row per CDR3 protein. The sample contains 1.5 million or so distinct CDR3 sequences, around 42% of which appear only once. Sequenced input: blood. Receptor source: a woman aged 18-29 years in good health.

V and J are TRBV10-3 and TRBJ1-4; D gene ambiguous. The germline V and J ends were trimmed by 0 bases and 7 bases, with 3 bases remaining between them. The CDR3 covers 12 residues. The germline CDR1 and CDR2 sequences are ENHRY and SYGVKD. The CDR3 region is CAISESSEKLFF. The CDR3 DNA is TGTGCCATCAGTGAGTCGAGTGAAAAACTGTTTTTT.

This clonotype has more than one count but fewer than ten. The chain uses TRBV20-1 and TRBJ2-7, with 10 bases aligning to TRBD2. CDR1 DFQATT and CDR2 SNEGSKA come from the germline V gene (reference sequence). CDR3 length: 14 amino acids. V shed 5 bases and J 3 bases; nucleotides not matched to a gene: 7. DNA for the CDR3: TGCAGTGCTCAGCCGGGACTAGCGTACTACGAGCAGTACTTC. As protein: CSAQPGLAYYEQYF.

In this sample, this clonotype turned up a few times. The CDR3 DNA follows: TGCAGCGTTGTGGAGGCGGGCGGATCCTACAATGAGCAGTTCTTC. Protein sequence: CSVVEAGGSYNEQFF. This chain connects TRBV29-1 to TRBJ2-1; D is perhaps TRBD2 (5 bases). Trimming left V 4 bases short and J 1 base short, with 14 bases between. The length of the CDR3 is 15 residues. CDR1 SQVTM and CDR2 ANQGSEA come from the germline V gene.

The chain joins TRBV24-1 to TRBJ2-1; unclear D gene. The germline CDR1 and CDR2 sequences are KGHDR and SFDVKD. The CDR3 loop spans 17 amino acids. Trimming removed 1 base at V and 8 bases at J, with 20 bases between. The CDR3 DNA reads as TGTGCCACCAGTGATTTCTCCGGCCCCCCTATAAGGGATGAGCAGTTCTTC. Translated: CATSDFSGPPIRDEQFF.

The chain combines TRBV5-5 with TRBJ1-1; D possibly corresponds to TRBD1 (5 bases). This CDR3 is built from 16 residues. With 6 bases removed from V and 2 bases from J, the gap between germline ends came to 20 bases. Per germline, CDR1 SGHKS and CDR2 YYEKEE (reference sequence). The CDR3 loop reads CASNRPQGRDNTEAFF. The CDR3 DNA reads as TGTGCCAGCAACCGCCCCCAGGGTCGGGATAACACTGAAGCTTTCTTT.

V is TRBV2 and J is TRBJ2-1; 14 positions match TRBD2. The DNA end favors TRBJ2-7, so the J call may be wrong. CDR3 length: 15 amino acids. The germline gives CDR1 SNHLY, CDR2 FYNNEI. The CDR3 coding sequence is TGTGCCAGCACCGGGGGACTAGCGGGAGACAACGAGCAGTACTTC. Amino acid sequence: CASTGGLAGDNEQYF.

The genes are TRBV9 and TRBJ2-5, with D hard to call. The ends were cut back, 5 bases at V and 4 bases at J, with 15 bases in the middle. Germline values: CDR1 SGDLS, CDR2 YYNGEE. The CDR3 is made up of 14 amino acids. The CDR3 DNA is TGTGCCAGCAGTCCGGGCGCCCAGAGAGAGACCCAGTACTTC. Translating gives CASSPGAQRETQYF.

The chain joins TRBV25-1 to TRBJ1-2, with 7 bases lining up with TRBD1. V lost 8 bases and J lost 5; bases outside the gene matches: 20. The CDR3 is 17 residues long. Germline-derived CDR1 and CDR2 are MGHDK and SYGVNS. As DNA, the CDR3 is TGTGCCAGCCGACTCCCGGGACAGAGTTGGGAGGATTATGGCTACACCTTC. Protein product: CASRLPGQSWEDYGYTF.

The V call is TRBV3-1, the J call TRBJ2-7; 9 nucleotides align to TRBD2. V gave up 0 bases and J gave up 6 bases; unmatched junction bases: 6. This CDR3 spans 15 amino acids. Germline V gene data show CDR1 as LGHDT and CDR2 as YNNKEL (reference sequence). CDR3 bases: TGTGCCAGCAGCCAAGATCCGGGACTAGCATCCGAGCAGTACTTC. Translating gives CASSQDPGLASEQYF.

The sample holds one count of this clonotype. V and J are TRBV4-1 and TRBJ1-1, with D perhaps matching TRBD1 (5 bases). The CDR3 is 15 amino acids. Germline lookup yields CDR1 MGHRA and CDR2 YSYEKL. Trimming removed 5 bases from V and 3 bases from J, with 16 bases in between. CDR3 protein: CASSAAGRGDTEAFF. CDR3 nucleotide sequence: TGCGCCAGCAGCGCCGCGGGCCGGGGGGACACTGAAGCTTTCTTT.

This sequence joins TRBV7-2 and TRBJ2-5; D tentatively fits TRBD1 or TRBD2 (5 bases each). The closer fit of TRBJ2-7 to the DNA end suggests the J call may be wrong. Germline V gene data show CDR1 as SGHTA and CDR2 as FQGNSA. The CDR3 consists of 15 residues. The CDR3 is CASSPSGTRTYEQYF. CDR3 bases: TGTGCCAGCAGCCCCTCGGGGACCCGAACCTACGAGCAGTACTTC.

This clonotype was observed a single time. The CDR3 sequence is CASSQDLSLTGLQETQYF. CDR3 in DNA: TGCGCCAGCAGCCAAGACTTGTCCCTGACAGGTCTCCAAGAGACCCAGTACTTC. The V gene is TRBV4-1, the J gene TRBJ2-5; tentative D call: TRBD1 (6 bases). Trimming took off 0 bases at V and 1 base at J, with 18 bases between the two ends. Germline assignment: CDR1 MGHRA and CDR2 YSYEKL. The CDR3 loop spans 18 amino acids.

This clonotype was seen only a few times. CDR3 amino acids: CSPGGFYNEQFF. CDR3 nucleotides: TGCAGCCCGGGCGGGTTCTACAATGAGCAGTTCTTC. This chain connects TRBV20-1 to TRBJ2-1, with D perhaps TRBD2 (5 bases). The length of the CDR3 is 12 residues. Looked up from germline, CDR1 is DFQATT and CDR2 is SNEGSKA (reference sequence).

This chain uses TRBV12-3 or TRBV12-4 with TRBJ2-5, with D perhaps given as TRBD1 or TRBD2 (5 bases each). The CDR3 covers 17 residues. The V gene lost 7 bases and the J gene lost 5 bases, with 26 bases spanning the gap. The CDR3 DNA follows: TGTGCCAGCACCGAAAGGGCCCCCGGGGCATCTTGGGAGACCCAGTACTTC. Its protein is CASTERAPGASWETQYF.

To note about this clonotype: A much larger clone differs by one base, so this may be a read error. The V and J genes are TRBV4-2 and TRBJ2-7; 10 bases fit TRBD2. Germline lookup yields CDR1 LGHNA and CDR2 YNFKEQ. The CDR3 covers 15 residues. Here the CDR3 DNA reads TGTGTCAGCAGCCAAGGACTAGCGGAGACCTACGAGCAGTACTTC. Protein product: CVSSQGLAETYEQYF.

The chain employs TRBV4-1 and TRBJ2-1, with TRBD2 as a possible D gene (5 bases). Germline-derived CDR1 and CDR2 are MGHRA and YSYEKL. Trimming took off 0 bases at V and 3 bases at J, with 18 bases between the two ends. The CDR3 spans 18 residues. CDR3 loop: CASSQDGVRRGNYNEQFF. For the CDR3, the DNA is TGCGCCAGCAGCCAAGATGGTGTGAGGCGAGGGAACTACAATGAGCAGTTCTTC.

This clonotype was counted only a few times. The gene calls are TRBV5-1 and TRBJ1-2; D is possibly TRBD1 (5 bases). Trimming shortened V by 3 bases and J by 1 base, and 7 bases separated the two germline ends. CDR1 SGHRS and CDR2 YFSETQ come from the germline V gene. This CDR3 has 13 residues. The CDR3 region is CASSSDNNYGYTF. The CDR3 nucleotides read TGCGCCAGCAGCTCGGACAATAACTATGGCTACACCTTC.